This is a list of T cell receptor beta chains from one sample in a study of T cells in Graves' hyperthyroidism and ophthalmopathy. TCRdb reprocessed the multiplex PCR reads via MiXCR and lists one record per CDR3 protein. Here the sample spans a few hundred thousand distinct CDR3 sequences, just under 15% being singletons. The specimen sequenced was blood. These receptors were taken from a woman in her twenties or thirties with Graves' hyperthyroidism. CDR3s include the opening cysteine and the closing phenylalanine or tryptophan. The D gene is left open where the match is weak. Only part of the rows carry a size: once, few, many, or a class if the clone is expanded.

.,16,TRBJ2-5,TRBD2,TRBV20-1,CSARDLRGGVQETQYF,TGCAGTGCTAGAGACCTGCGGGGGGGGGTCCAAGAGACCCAGTACTTC
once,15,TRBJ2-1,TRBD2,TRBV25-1,CASSSAGGPSGEQFF,TGTGCCAGCAGTTCAGCGGGAGGGCCGAGCGGTGAGCAGTTCTTC
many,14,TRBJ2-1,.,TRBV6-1,CASGLWFRDNEQFF,TGTGCCAGCGGGTTGTGGTTTCGGGACAATGAGCAGTTCTTC
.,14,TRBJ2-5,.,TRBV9,CASSALRAQETQYF,TGTGCCAGCAGCGCACTTAGGGCCCAAGAGACCCAGTACTTC
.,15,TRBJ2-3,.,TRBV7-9,CASSLKGSDIDTQYF,TGTGCCAGCAGCTTAAAAGGTAGTGATATAGATACGCAGTATTTT
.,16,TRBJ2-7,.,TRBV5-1,CASSLGIEVRSYEQYF,TGCGCCAGCAGCTTGGGGATCGAGGTAAGGTCCTACGAGCAGTACTTC
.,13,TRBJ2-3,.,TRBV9,CASSVLNTDTQYF,TGTGCCAGCAGCGTCCTAAACACAGATACGCAGTATTTT
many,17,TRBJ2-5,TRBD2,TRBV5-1,CASSLTGTSGIGETQYF,TGCGCCAGCAGCCTAACCGGGACTAGCGGGATTGGAGAGACCCAGTACTTC
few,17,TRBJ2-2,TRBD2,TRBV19,CASSITSGRFYTGELFF,TGTGCCAGTAGTATTACCAGCGGGAGATTCTACACCGGGGAGCTGTTTTTT
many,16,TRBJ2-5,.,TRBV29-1,CSVGGPGATVKETQYF,TGCAGCGTTGGGGGCCCAGGGGCCACAGTTAAGGAGACCCAGTACTTC
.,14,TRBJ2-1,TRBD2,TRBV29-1,CSVEGAGAKREQSF,TGCAGCGTTGAAGGGGCGGGAGCAAAACGTGAGCAGTCCTTC
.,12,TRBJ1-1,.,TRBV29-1,CSAGGVNTEAFF,TGCAGCGCGGGCGGGGTAAACACTGAAGCTTTCTTT
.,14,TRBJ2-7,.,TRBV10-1,CASSESPQGTEQYF,TGCGCCAGCAGTGAGTCCCCCCAGGGGACCGAGCAGTACTTC
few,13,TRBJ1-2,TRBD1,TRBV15,CATSRIQGDGYTF,TGTGCCACCAGCAGGATACAGGGGGATGGCTACACCTTC
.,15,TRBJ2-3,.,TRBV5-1,CASSLGQGGGDTQYF,TGCGCCAGCAGCTTGGGACAGGGCGGGGGAGATACGCAGTATTTT
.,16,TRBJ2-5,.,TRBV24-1,CATSDPGGTAQETQYF,TGTGCCACCAGTGACCCTGGCGGGACAGCCCAAGAGACCCAGTACTTC